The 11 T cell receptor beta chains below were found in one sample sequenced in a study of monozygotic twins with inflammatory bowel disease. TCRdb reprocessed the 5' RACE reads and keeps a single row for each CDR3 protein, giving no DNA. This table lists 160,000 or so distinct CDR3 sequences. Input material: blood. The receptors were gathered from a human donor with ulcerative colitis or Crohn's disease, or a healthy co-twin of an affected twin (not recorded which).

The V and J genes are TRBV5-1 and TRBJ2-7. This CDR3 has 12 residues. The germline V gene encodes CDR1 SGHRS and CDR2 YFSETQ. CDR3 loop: CASSRPDYEQYF.

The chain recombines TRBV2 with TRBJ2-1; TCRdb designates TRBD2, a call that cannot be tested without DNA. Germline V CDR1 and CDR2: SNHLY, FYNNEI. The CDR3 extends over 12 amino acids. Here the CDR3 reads CASSSTRGEQFF.

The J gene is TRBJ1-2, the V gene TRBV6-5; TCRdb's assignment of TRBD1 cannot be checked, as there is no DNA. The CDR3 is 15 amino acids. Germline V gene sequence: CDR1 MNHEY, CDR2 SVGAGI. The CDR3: CASSYSGTANYGYTF.

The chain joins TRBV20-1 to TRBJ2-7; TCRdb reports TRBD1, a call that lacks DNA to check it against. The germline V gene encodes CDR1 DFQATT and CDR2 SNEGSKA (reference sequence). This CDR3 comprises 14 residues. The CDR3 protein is CSARSSRETYEQYF.

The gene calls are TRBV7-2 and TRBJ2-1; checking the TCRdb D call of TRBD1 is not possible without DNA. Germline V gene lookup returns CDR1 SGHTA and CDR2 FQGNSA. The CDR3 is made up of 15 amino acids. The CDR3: CASSSLGGPGRGQFF.

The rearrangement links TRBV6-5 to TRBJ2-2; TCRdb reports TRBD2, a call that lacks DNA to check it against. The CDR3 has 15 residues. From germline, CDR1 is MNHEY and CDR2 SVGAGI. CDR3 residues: CASGYAGAGTGELFF.

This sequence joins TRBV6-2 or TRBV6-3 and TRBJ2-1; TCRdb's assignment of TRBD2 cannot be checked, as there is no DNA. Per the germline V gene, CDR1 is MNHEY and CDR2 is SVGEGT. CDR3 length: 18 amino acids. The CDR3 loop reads CASSRQLAGEYYYNEQFF.

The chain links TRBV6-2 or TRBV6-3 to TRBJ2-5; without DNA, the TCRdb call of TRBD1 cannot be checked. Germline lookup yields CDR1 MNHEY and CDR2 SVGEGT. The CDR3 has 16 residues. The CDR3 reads CASSYSGTGAQETQYF.

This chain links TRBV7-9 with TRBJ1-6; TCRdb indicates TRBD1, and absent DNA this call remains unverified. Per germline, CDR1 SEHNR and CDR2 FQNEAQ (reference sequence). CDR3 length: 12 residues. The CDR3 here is CASSLLGAPLHF.

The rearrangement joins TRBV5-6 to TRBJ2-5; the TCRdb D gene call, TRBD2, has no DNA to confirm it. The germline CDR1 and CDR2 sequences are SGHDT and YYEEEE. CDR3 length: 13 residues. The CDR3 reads CASSRLARETQYF. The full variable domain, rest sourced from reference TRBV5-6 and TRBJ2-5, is DAGVTQSPTHLIKTRGQQVTLRCSPKSGHDTVSWYQQALGQGPQFIFQYYEEEERQRGNFPDRFSGHQFPNYSSELNVNALLLGDSALYLCASSRLARETQYFGPGTRLLVL.

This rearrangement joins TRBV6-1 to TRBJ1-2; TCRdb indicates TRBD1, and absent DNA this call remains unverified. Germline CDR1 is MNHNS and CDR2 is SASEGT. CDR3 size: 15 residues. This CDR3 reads CASSPWTVLDYGYTF.